The rows below give T cell receptor beta chains drawn from one sample of a study of cytomegalovirus exposure and HLA in healthy donors. Profiling relied on immunoSEQ multiplex PCR, and the TCRdb table lists in-frame clones only, not all of them. The sample yields about 150,000 clones, around 78% seen once. Input material: PBMCs. All receptors come from a woman younger than 35 in good health and CMV-seronegative. The CDR3 runs from the conserved cysteine through the conserved F or W. The D gene is left open where the match is weak. Expanded clones get a size class; other rows say once, few or many, or leave the size out.

clone_size j_call v_call d_call cdr3_aa cdr3_nt
- TRBJ1-5 TRBV4-1 TRBD1 CASSQDRRQGRGNQPQHF TGCGCCAGCAGCCAAGACCGGAGACAGGGCCGGGGCAATCAGCCCCAGCATTTT
- TRBJ1-4 TRBV7-2 TRBD1 CASSYRGATNEKLFF TGTGCCAGCAGCTACAGGGGTGCAACTAATGAAAAACTGTTTTTT
- TRBJ2-3 TRBV7-6 - CASSARAGGSTDTQYF TGTGCCAGCAGCGCAAGGGCAGGGGGGAGCACAGATACGCAGTATTTT
- TRBJ2-2 TRBV27 TRBD2 CASKPAGSSAGELFF TGTGCCAGCAAACCAGCGGGGAGCTCGGCCGGGGAGCTGTTTTTT
few TRBJ1-2 TRBV4-2 - CASSQGDPGSWDGYTF TGTGCCAGCAGCCAAGGGGATCCGGGGTCCTGGGATGGCTACACCTTC
- TRBJ1-5 TRBV28 TRBD1 CASIRDRGSQPQHF TGTGCCAGTATCCGGGACAGGGGTTCACAGCCCCAGCATTTT
- TRBJ2-5 TRBV7-2 TRBD1 CASSWRTGKETQYF TGTGCCAGCAGCTGGAGGACAGGGAAAGAGACCCAGTACTTC
once TRBJ1-5 TRBV19 TRBD1 CASTRTGELRAQHF TGTGCCAGTACCCGGACAGGGGAACTGCGGGCCCAGCATTTT
once TRBJ2-1 TRBV5-6 - CASSLRGTVYNEQFF TGTGCCAGCAGCTTGCGGGGGACGGTCTACAATGAGCAGTTCTTC
- TRBJ1-2 TRBV4-3 - CASSQDARDYGYTF TGCGCCAGCAGCCAAGATGCCAGGGACTATGGCTACACCTTC